These 22 T cell receptor beta chains originate from one sample sequenced in a study of blood T cells in healthy people across ages. Next came a second PCR, run for about 6 to 11 cycles, which used a sample-barcoded 5' primer along with a J-beta primer mix. MiXCR, applied by TCRdb to the 5' RACE reads, yields one record per CDR3 protein. The table has roughly 800,000 distinct CDR3 sequences, roughly 60% seen once; the top ten hold approximately 23%. Material: blood. Source of these receptors: a man aged 25 to 45 in good health.

J is TRBJ1-1 and V is TRBV2; 8 nucleotides line up with TRBD1. There are 14 residues in the CDR3. J gave up 4 bases and V 6 bases, and 7 bases lay outside the gene matches. Germline values: CDR1 SNHLY, CDR2 FYNNEI. CDR3 sequence (DNA): TGTGCCAGCAGACTACAGGGGGTGGGCACTGAAGCTTTCTTT. Translation gives CASRLQGVGTEAFF.

This clonotype was counted only a few times. The V call is TRBV7-2, the J call TRBJ2-5; the match to TRBD1 covers 7 bases. The ends lost 5 bases at V and 7 bases at J; junction bases unmatched: 7. Germline V gene sequence: CDR1 SGHTA, CDR2 FQGNSA. This CDR3 comprises 13 residues. This CDR3 reads CASSPTGVVTQYF. The CDR3 DNA reads as TGTGCCAGCAGCCCTACAGGGGTAGTGACCCAGTACTTC.

The chain has TRBV12-3 or TRBV12-4 and TRBJ1-2, with D possibly matching TRBD1 (5 bases). V shed 6 bases and J shed 4 bases, with 12 bases lying between them. The CDR3 loop spans 13 amino acids. The DNA of the CDR3 is TGTGCCAGCAGGGGGACTGCCAGCTATGGCTACACCTTC. Its translation is CASRGTASYGYTF.

The rearrangement joins TRBV6-6 to TRBJ2-5; perhaps TRBD1 as D (5 bases). The end of the DNA is better explained by TRBJ2-7, so the J call may be wrong. Germline V CDR1 and CDR2: MNHNY, SVGAGI (reference sequence). The CDR3 consists of 13 residues. The CDR3 is CASSIQGTYEQYF. For the CDR3, the DNA is TGTGCCAGCAGTATCCAGGGTACCTACGAGCAGTACTTC.

V and J are TRBV4-2 and TRBJ2-1; 10 nucleotides line up with TRBD2. Germline V gene sequence: CDR1 LGHNA, CDR2 YNFKEQ. The ends lost 0 bases at V and 9 bases at J; junction bases unmatched: 11. CDR3 length: 17 residues. CDR3 amino acids: CASSQDVASGSVSEQFF. CDR3 in DNA: TGTGCCAGCAGCCAAGATGTCGCTAGCGGGAGTGTAAGTGAGCAGTTCTTC.

The chain uses TRBV7-9 and TRBJ1-2; possibly TRBD1 for D (5 bases). The V gene lost 2 bases and the J gene lost 6 bases, with 13 bases spanning the gap. This CDR3 has 14 residues. Germline assignment: CDR1 SEHNR and CDR2 FQNEAQ (reference sequence). CDR3 nucleotides: TGTGCCAGCAGCTTATTCAGGGACGGGGATGGCTACACCTTC. It is translated as CASSLFRDGDGYTF.

As concerns this clonotype: The junction and the germline gene differ at one end; a read error may be behind it. CDR3 bases: TGCGCCAGCACCCCGAACGCAACTAATGAAAAACTGTTTTTT. Translation: CASTPNATNEKLFF. This sequence joins TRBV7-9 and TRBJ1-4; the D is unclear. CDR1 is SEHNR, CDR2 FQNEAQ, per germline (reference sequence). The CDR3 covers 14 residues.

This clonotype was counted only a few times. V is TRBV9 and J is TRBJ1-6; 10 bases are a match to TRBD1. J gave up 9 bases and V 0 bases, and 3 bases lay outside the gene matches. Germline loops: CDR1 SGDLS, CDR2 YYNGEE. The CDR3 covers 15 residues. The CDR3 loop is CASSVDGTGASPLHF. CDR3 bases: TGTGCCAGCAGCGTAGACGGGACAGGGGCTTCACCCCTCCACTTT.

The chain has TRBV20-1 and TRBJ2-1; D assignment may be TRBD1 or TRBD2 (5 bases each). The J call may be in error: the DNA end matches TRBJ2-7 better. The CDR3 spans 14 residues. From germline, CDR1 is DFQATT and CDR2 SNEGSKA (reference sequence). The CDR3 DNA follows: TGCAGTGCAGACCCGGGACGTACTACCTACGAGCAGTACTTC. Amino acid sequence: CSADPGRTTYEQYF.

The V gene is TRBV29-1, the J gene TRBJ2-5; a weak D match, TRBD1 (5 bases). The CDR3 extends over 13 amino acids. Germline V gene lookup returns CDR1 SQVTM and CDR2 ANQGSEA. Trimming took off 7 bases at V and 11 bases at J, with 23 bases between the two ends. The CDR3 DNA reads as TGCAGCGCCCTATTCACCCAGGGCAATGAGCAGTACTTC. Encoded protein: CSALFTQGNEQYF. Combining the CDR3 with reference TRBV29-1 and TRBJ2-5 gives the whole variable domain SAVISQKPSRDICQRGTSLTIQCQVDSQVTMMFWYRQQPGQSLTLIATANQGSEATYESGFVIDKFPISRPNLTFSTLTVSNMSPEDSSIYLCSALFTQGNEQYFGPGTRLLVL.

At least ten counts were recorded for this clonotype. The CDR3 DNA reads TGTGCCAGCAGCTTAGCAGCGGGATACCCTGAGCAGTACTTC. Its protein is CASSLAAGYPEQYF. V gene TRBV7-2 combines with J gene TRBJ2-7; TRBD2 matches at 7 bases. CDR1 is SGHTA, CDR2 FQGNSA, per germline. This CDR3 has 14 residues. V trimming: 0 bases; J trimming: 7 bases; junction bases outside the gene matches: 6.

This clonotype was seen at least ten times. A much larger clone is a single base away; this may be a read error. J is TRBJ2-3 and V is TRBV7-2, with a possible D match to TRBD1 (6 bases). This CDR3 contains 14 residues. Germline loops: CDR1 SGHTA, CDR2 FQGNSA. Trimming cost V 5 bases and J 2 bases, with 11 bases left between them. The chain's CDR3 is CASSGTSYTDTQYF. The CDR3 nucleotides read TGTGCCAGCAGCGGGACATCCTACACAGATACGCAGTATTTT. The whole variable domain, remainder taken from reference TRBV7-2 and TRBJ2-3, is GAGVSQSPSNKVTEKGKDVELRCDPISGHTALYWYRQSLGQGLEFLIYFQGNSAPDKSGLPSDRFSAERTGGSVSTLTIQRTQQEDSAVYLCASSGTSYTDTQYFGPGTRLTVL.

This clonotype was seen more than once but under ten times. This chain links TRBV15 with TRBJ2-5; a possible D gene is TRBD1 (5 bases). The DNA end is more similar to TRBJ2-7, so the J call may be wrong. The CDR3 runs to 14 residues. Germline loops: CDR1 LNHNV, CDR2 YYDKDF (reference sequence). This chain's CDR3 is CATSTPFRVGEQYF. The CDR3 region has the DNA TGTGCCACCAGCACACCTTTCAGGGTAGGCGAGCAGTACTTC.

This clonotype came up a few times. The chain links TRBV27 to TRBJ2-1; possibly TRBD1 or TRBD2 for D (5 bases each). The CDR3 consists of 13 residues. Germline V lookup: CDR1 MNHEY, CDR2 SMNVEV (reference sequence). V lost 4 bases, J lost 7 bases, and 11 bases lay in between. CDR3 region: CASSYGAGNEQFF. CDR3 nucleotides: TGTGCCAGCAGTTACGGGGCAGGGAATGAGCAGTTCTTC.

The V gene is TRBV2, the J gene TRBJ2-7; D may be TRBD2 (5 bases). The CDR3 totals 13 residues. CDR1 and CDR2 from the germline V gene are SNHLY and FYNNEI. The V gene lost 6 bases and the J gene lost 3 bases, with 12 bases spanning the gap. CDR3 region: CASRRTGNYEQYF. The CDR3 DNA follows: TGTGCCAGCAGACGGACGGGGAACTACGAGCAGTACTTC.

This clonotype was picked up a small number of times. The rearrangement uses TRBV29-1 and TRBJ2-1; D could derive from TRBD1 or TRBD2 (6 bases each). The V end lost 5 bases, the J end lost 9 bases, and 14 bases lay between the germline ends. Germline V gene data show CDR1 as SQVTM and CDR2 as ANQGSEA. The CDR3 is made up of 12 amino acids. The CDR3, as DNA: TGCAGCGTTCCCGGGGGCATTTCTGAGCAGTTCTTC. It is translated as CSVPGGISEQFF.

The rearrangement uses TRBV5-1 and TRBJ1-5, with a weak D call TRBD1 (5 bases). This CDR3 spans 16 amino acids. V was clipped by 4 bases and J by 5 bases, with 19 bases between them. The germline V gene encodes CDR1 SGHRS and CDR2 YFSETQ. As DNA, the CDR3 is TGCGCCAGCAGCGACGATGTCCGGGACCTAGATCAGCCCCAGCATTTT. It codes for CASSDDVRDLDQPQHF.

The chain employs TRBV20-1 and TRBJ2-7, with 9 bases identical to TRBD2. V shed 5 bases and J 2 bases; nucleotides not matched to a gene: 7. The CDR3 runs to 14 residues. The germline V gene encodes CDR1 DFQATT and CDR2 SNEGSKA (reference sequence). This CDR3 reads CSAQLAGTAYEQYF. The CDR3 DNA reads TGCAGTGCTCAGCTAGCGGGAACCGCCTACGAGCAGTACTTC.

The chain is built from TRBV20-1 and TRBJ1-2; the D gene is possibly TRBD1 (6 bases). Trimming cost V 4 bases and J 4 bases, with 16 bases left between them. The germline V gene has CDR1 DFQATT and CDR2 SNEGSKA (reference sequence). The CDR3 sequence is 14 residues long. The CDR3 DNA is TGCAGTGCTATCCCGGGACACCTTTCCTATGGCTACACCTTC. As protein: CSAIPGHLSYGYTF.

This clonotype was observed a single time. This rearrangement joins TRBV18 to TRBJ2-5, with TRBD1 matching 7 bases. The CDR3 contains 15 residues. V shed 3 bases, J shed 2 bases, and the junction held 6 bases outside the gene matches. Per the germline V gene, CDR1 is KGHSH and CDR2 is LQKENI. CDR3 protein: CASSPGQDGQETQYF. The CDR3 DNA follows: TGTGCCAGCTCACCTGGACAGGACGGTCAAGAGACCCAGTACTTC.

The genes are TRBV7-2 and TRBJ2-3, with D possibly being TRBD2 (6 bases). V shed 1 base and J shed 0 bases, with 14 bases lying between them. The CDR3 contains 17 residues. Germline V lookup: CDR1 SGHTA, CDR2 FQGNSA. The DNA for the CDR3 is TGTGCCAGCAGCTTAGGCCCAGCGGGTTTAAGCACAGATACGCAGTATTTT. Its protein product is CASSLGPAGLSTDTQYF.

This clonotype was counted a few times. This chain links TRBV28 with TRBJ2-5; D assignment may be TRBD1 or TRBD2 (5 bases each). This CDR3 contains 13 residues. Germline CDR1 reads MDHEN; CDR2 reads SYDVKM. V lost 6 bases and J lost 1, with 9 bases in between. CDR3 loop: CASRPGTQETQYF. In DNA form, the CDR3 reads TGTGCCAGCAGGCCCGGGACCCAAGAGACCCAGTACTTC.